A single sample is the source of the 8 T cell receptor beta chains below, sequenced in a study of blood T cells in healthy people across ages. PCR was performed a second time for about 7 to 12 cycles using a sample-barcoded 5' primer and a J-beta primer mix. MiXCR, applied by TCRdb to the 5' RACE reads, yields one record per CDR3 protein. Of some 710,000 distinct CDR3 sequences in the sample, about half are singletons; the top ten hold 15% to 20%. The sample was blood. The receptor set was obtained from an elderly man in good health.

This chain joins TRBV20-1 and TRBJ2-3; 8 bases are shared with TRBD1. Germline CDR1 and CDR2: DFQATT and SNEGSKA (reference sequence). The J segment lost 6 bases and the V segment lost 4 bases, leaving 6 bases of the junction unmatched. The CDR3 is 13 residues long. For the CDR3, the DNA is TGCAGTGCTAACCGACAGGGGACGGATACGCAGTATTTT. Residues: CSANRQGTDTQYF.

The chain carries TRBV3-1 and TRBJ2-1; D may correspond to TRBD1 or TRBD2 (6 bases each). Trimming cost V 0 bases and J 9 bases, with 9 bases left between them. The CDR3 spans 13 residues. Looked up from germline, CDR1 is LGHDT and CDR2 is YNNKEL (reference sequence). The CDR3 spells CASSQDRGLEQFF. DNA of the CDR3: TGTGCCAGCAGCCAAGACAGGGGACTTGAGCAGTTCTTC.

CDR3 DNA sequence: TGTGCCACCGGAGGGGAAGGGACTGACACCGGGGAGCTGTTTTTT. It codes for CATGGEGTDTGELFF. This chain links TRBV24-1 with TRBJ2-2, with D possibly matching TRBD2 (6 bases). The V end was cut by 9 bases, the J end by 3 bases, with 16 bases between. From germline, CDR1 is KGHDR and CDR2 SFDVKD. The CDR3 consists of 15 residues.

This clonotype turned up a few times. CDR3 bases: TGCAGCGTTGACCGCAGTAAGGAGCAGTACTTC. Residues: CSVDRSKEQYF. The genes are TRBV29-1 and TRBJ2-5, with D unresolved. The V gene's germline CDR1 is SQVTM and CDR2 ANQGSEA. The CDR3 is made up of 11 amino acids. V was trimmed by 3 bases and J by 11 bases, leaving 13 bases between them.

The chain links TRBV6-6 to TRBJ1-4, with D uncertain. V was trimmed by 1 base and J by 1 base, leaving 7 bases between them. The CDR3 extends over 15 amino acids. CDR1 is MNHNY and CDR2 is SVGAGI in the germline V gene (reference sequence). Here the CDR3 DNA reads TGTGCCAGCAGTTACTACAGCTTAACTAATGAAAAACTGTTTTTT. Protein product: CASSYYSLTNEKLFF.

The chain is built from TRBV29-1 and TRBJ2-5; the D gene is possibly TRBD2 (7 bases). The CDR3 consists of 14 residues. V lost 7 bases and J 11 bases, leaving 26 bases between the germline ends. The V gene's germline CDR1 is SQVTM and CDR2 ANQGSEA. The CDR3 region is CSGGGGRADYGQYF. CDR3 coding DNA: TGCAGCGGCGGAGGGGGGAGGGCGGACTACGGGCAGTACTTC. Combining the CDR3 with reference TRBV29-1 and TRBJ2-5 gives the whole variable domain SAVISQKPSRDICQRGTSLTIQCQVDSQVTMMFWYRQQPGQSLTLIATANQGSEATYESGFVIDKFPISRPNLTFSTLTVSNMSPEDSSIYLCSGGGGRADYGQYFGPGTRLLVL.

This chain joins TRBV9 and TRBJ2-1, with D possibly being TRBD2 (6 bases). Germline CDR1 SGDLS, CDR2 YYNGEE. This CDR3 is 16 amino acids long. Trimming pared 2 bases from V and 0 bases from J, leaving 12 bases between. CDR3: CASSVVGSVSYNEQFF. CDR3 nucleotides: TGTGCCAGCAGCGTCGTCGGGAGTGTCTCCTACAATGAGCAGTTCTTC.

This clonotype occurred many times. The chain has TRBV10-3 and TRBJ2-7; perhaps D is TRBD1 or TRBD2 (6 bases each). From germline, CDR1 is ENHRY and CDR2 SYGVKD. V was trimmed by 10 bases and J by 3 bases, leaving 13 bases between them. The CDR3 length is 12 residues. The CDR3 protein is CATGGGNYEQYF. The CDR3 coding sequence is TGTGCCACTGGAGGGGGAAACTACGAGCAGTACTTC.